This T cell receptor (beta chain) was observed in a study of T cell repertoires in cytomegalovirus infection. Study overall: Alongside well-studied HLA-B-restricted CMV epitopes, recently identified HLA-C-restricted CMV epitopes were also used. TCR beta signatures that were public indicated CMV infection and matching HLA type. Study-wide results and limits: The cumulative frequency of public TCR beta families identified carriers of CMV plus the relevant HLA. In two of eight donors, the top clonotype was HLA-C-restricted CMV-specific.

The length of the CDR3 is 16 residues. Trimming took 7 bases from V and 3 from J; bases not matched to a gene: 14. Germline assignment: CDR1 SQVTM and CDR2 ANQGSEA. About this clonotype: Its antigen is not identified.

Using its own MiXCR run on the reads, TCRdb lists one record per CDR3 protein. Among approximately 280,000 distinct CDR3 sequences listed, roughly a fifth were seen once. Here the sequenced sample was cultured PBMCs, taken from culture after CMV antigen stimulation. This clonotype was sampled from a human donor in good health (CMV status not recorded). Some clones in this sample may be carry-over from other donors' samples. J is TRBJ2-3 and V is TRBV29-1, with 9 bases that match TRBD1. This chain's CDR3 is CSAMRPGTGITDTQYF. CDR3 in DNA: TGCAGCGCCATGAGACCAGGGACAGGGATAACAGATACGCAGTATTTT.